This TCR beta chain emerged from a study of vaccination effects on CD4 cells after COVID-19. Study-level findings and limits: Late after vaccination, infection- and vaccine-induced clones showed marked clonal contraction.

ViraFEST used viral peptide pools to expand antigen-specific CD4+ T cells before sequencing. When more than 9 days of culture had elapsed, CD4+ T cells were isolated. Nucleocapsid antibody tests were negative, and the vaccine recipients had no prior SARS-CoV-2 infection. The V gene's germline CDR1 is MDHEN and CDR2 SYDVKM. This CDR3 region has 16 residues. V dropped 4 bases and J dropped 0 bases, with 13 bases sitting between them. The assay was immunoSEQ multiplex PCR, and TCRdb's table has in-frame clones only and misses some. The top ten hold around 16% of the sample, which has roughly 60,000 clones, roughly 76% seen once. As concerns this clone: The target antigen is unknown.

Sequencing used CD4+ T cells from PBMCs cultured with SARS-CoV-2 spike peptides, obtained before COVID-19 vaccination. The chain uses TRBV28 and TRBJ1-5; D possibly corresponds to TRBD1 (6 bases). The TCR was taken from a human donor who received a COVID-19 vaccine. The CDR3 sequence: CASSSSGADSNQPQHF. The CDR3 DNA reads TGTGCCAGCAGTTCTTCAGGGGCAGATAGCAATCAGCCCCAGCATTTT.